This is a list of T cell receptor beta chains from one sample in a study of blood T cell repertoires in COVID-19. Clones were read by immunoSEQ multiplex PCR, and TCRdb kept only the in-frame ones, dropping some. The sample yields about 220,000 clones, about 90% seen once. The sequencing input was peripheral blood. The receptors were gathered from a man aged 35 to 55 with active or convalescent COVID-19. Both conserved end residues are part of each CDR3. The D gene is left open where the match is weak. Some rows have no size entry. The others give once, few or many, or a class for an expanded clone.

cdr3_aa: CASSQGRRDRSGNTIYF
cdr3_nt: TGTGCCAGCAGCCAAGGGCGGAGGGATCGCTCTGGAAACACCATATATTTT
v_call: TRBV3-1/TRBV3-2
cdr3_length: 17
clone_size: .
d_call: .
j_call: TRBJ1-3

cdr3_aa: CASRVTRQGNTEAFF
cdr3_nt: TGTGCCAGCAGAGTTACCAGACAGGGGAACACTGAAGCTTTCTTT
v_call: TRBV6-5
cdr3_length: 15
clone_size: .
d_call: TRBD1
j_call: TRBJ1-1

cdr3_aa: CAGGQGNSDTQYF
cdr3_nt: TGCGCCGGCGGACAGGGGAATAGCGATACGCAGTATTTT
v_call: TRBV5-1
cdr3_length: 13
clone_size: .
d_call: TRBD1
j_call: TRBJ2-3

cdr3_aa: CASSPPGGNTEAFF
cdr3_nt: TGTGCCAGCAGTCCCCCAGGGGGGAACACTGAAGCTTTCTTT
v_call: TRBV28
cdr3_length: 14
clone_size: few
d_call: TRBD1
j_call: TRBJ1-1

cdr3_aa: CASRLAGGASTDTQYF
cdr3_nt: TGTGCCAGCAGGTTAGCGGGGGGGGCTAGCACAGATACGCAGTATTTT
v_call: TRBV27
cdr3_length: 16
clone_size: .
d_call: TRBD2
j_call: TRBJ2-3

cdr3_aa: CASSLGQAGAEAFF
cdr3_nt: TGCGCCAGCAGCTTGGGCCAGGCGGGGGCTGAAGCTTTCTTT
v_call: TRBV5-1
cdr3_length: 14
clone_size: .
d_call: .
j_call: TRBJ1-1

cdr3_aa: CASSGQLTDTQYF
cdr3_nt: TGTGCCAGCAGTGGACAGCTCACAGATACGCAGTATTTT
v_call: TRBV9
cdr3_length: 13
clone_size: .
d_call: .
j_call: TRBJ2-3

cdr3_aa: CASSPPPGYEQYF
cdr3_nt: TGTGCCAGCTCACCACCGCCGGGGTACGAGCAGTACTTC
v_call: TRBV18
cdr3_length: 13
clone_size: few
d_call: .
j_call: TRBJ2-7

cdr3_aa: CASSASFRGSGANVLTF
cdr3_nt: TGTGCCAGCTCAGCCTCTTTCAGGGGATCTGGGGCCAACGTCCTGACTTTC
v_call: TRBV18
cdr3_length: 17
clone_size: .
d_call: .
j_call: TRBJ2-6

cdr3_aa: CASSPAAPGDYGYTF
cdr3_nt: TGTGCCAGTAGTCCCGCGGCCCCAGGGGACTATGGCTACACCTTC
v_call: TRBV19
cdr3_length: 15
clone_size: .
d_call: .
j_call: TRBJ1-2

cdr3_aa: CASSSTPSYEQYF
cdr3_nt: TGTGCCAGCAGTTCGACACCCTCCTACGAGCAGTACTTC
v_call: TRBV27
cdr3_length: 13
clone_size: .
d_call: .
j_call: TRBJ2-7

cdr3_aa: CASSRGEPQHF
cdr3_nt: TGTGCCAGTAGTAGGGGGGAGCCCCAGCATTTT
v_call: TRBV19
cdr3_length: 11
clone_size: .
d_call: .
j_call: TRBJ1-5

cdr3_aa: CASSPGQGNTGELFF
cdr3_nt: TGTGCCAGCTCACCTGGACAGGGAAACACCGGGGAGCTGTTTTTT
v_call: TRBV18
cdr3_length: 15
clone_size: .
d_call: TRBD1
j_call: TRBJ2-2

cdr3_aa: CASWGRYGYTF
cdr3_nt: TGTGCCAGCTGGGGGAGGTATGGCTACACCTTC
v_call: TRBV9
cdr3_length: 11
clone_size: .
d_call: .
j_call: TRBJ1-2

cdr3_aa: CASSLVAGKETQYF
cdr3_nt: TGCGCCAGCAGCTTGGTGGCAGGGAAGGAGACCCAGTACTTC
v_call: TRBV5-1
cdr3_length: 14
clone_size: .
d_call: .
j_call: TRBJ2-5

cdr3_aa: CASVGQHNEKLFF
cdr3_nt: TGTGCCAGCGTGGGACAGCATAATGAAAAACTGTTTTTT
v_call: TRBV18
cdr3_length: 13
clone_size: .
d_call: TRBD1
j_call: TRBJ1-4

cdr3_aa: CASSLSWLAVQETQYF
cdr3_nt: TGTGCCAGCAGTTTATCGTGGCTAGCGGTTCAAGAGACCCAGTACTTC
v_call: TRBV27
cdr3_length: 16
clone_size: .
d_call: TRBD2
j_call: TRBJ2-5

cdr3_aa: CASSLDVGPGYTF
cdr3_nt: TGCGCCAGCAGCTTGGACGTTGGGCCAGGCTACACCTTC
v_call: TRBV5-1
cdr3_length: 13
clone_size: .
d_call: .
j_call: TRBJ1-2

cdr3_aa: CASSLSTGGSGNTIYF
cdr3_nt: TGTGCCAGCAGTTTATCTACAGGGGGCTCTGGAAACACCATATATTTT
v_call: TRBV27
cdr3_length: 16
clone_size: .
d_call: TRBD1
j_call: TRBJ1-3

cdr3_aa: CASSLYMGQSSGYTF
cdr3_nt: TGTGCCAGCAGTCTTTATATGGGACAGTCCTCTGGCTACACCTTC
v_call: TRBV7-3
cdr3_length: 15
clone_size: .
d_call: TRBD1
j_call: TRBJ1-2

cdr3_aa: CASSTLNSPGQRSSGANVLTF
cdr3_nt: TGTGCCAGCAGCACCCTGAACTCCCCGGGACAGCGCTCCTCTGGGGCCAACGTCCTGACTTTC
v_call: TRBV27
cdr3_length: 21
clone_size: once
d_call: TRBD1
j_call: TRBJ2-6

cdr3_aa: CASSTLTHNQPQHF
cdr3_nt: TGTGCCAGCAGCACCTTGACTCATAATCAGCCCCAGCATTTT
v_call: TRBV27
cdr3_length: 14
clone_size: once
d_call: .
j_call: TRBJ1-5

cdr3_aa: CASSEWANSNQPQHF
cdr3_nt: TGTGCCAGCAGTGAATGGGCAAATAGCAATCAGCCCCAGCATTTT
v_call: TRBV2
cdr3_length: 15
clone_size: .
d_call: .
j_call: TRBJ1-5

cdr3_aa: CASSPYSGQGADEQYF
cdr3_nt: TGTGCCAGCAGCCCCTATTCCGGGCAGGGGGCTGACGAGCAGTACTTC
v_call: TRBV9
cdr3_length: 16
clone_size: .
d_call: TRBD1
j_call: TRBJ2-7

cdr3_aa: CASSLLGDMNTEAFF
cdr3_nt: TGTGCCAGCAGTTTATTGGGGGACATGAACACTGAAGCTTTCTTT
v_call: TRBV27
cdr3_length: 15
clone_size: .
d_call: .
j_call: TRBJ1-1

cdr3_aa: CASSYSGGLNTEAFF
cdr3_nt: TGTGCCAGCAGTTACTCGGGGGGTCTGAACACTGAAGCTTTCTTT
v_call: TRBV6-5
cdr3_length: 15
clone_size: .
d_call: .
j_call: TRBJ1-1

cdr3_aa: CASSLGITWTQETQYF
cdr3_nt: TGCGCCAGCAGCTTGGGTATCACGTGGACACAAGAGACCCAGTACTTC
v_call: TRBV5-1
cdr3_length: 16
clone_size: .
d_call: .
j_call: TRBJ2-5

cdr3_aa: CAWRGRASGNTIYF
cdr3_nt: TGTGCCTGGAGGGGCAGAGCCTCTGGAAACACCATATATTTT
v_call: TRBV30
cdr3_length: 14
clone_size: .
d_call: .
j_call: TRBJ1-3

cdr3_aa: CASRNGNSNQPQHF
cdr3_nt: TGTGCCAGCCGCAACGGTAATAGCAATCAGCCCCAGCATTTT
v_call: TRBV19
cdr3_length: 14
clone_size: .
d_call: .
j_call: TRBJ1-5

cdr3_aa: CASSGTGGNTEAFF
cdr3_nt: TGTGCCAGCAGTGGAACAGGGGGAAATACTGAAGCTTTCTTT
v_call: TRBV2
cdr3_length: 14
clone_size: .
d_call: TRBD1
j_call: TRBJ1-1

cdr3_aa: CASSQERSSGRTDTQYF
cdr3_nt: TGCGCCAGCAGCCAAGAGAGGTCTAGCGGGAGGACAGATACGCAGTATTTT
v_call: TRBV4-1
cdr3_length: 17
clone_size: .
d_call: TRBD2
j_call: TRBJ2-3

cdr3_aa: CASSVAGLVVNEQFF
cdr3_nt: TGTGCCAGCAGCGTAGCGGGACTAGTTGTCAATGAGCAGTTCTTC
v_call: TRBV9
cdr3_length: 15
clone_size: .
d_call: TRBD2
j_call: TRBJ2-1

cdr3_aa: CASSLGGGAAHEQYF
cdr3_nt: TGTGCCAGCAGTTTAGGAGGCGGGGCCGCCCACGAGCAGTACTTC
v_call: TRBV28
cdr3_length: 15
clone_size: .
d_call: .
j_call: TRBJ2-7

cdr3_aa: CASSEGQGWENIQYF
cdr3_nt: TGTGCCAGCAGTGAGGGACAGGGTTGGGAAAACATTCAGTACTTC
v_call: TRBV2
cdr3_length: 15
clone_size: .
d_call: TRBD1
j_call: TRBJ2-4

cdr3_aa: CASSPLTGRGDTEAFF
cdr3_nt: TGTGCCAGCAGCCCTCTGACCGGGAGAGGGGACACTGAAGCTTTCTTT
v_call: TRBV5-5
cdr3_length: 16
clone_size: .
d_call: .
j_call: TRBJ1-1

cdr3_aa: CATSDLGQGFGYTF
cdr3_nt: TGTGCCACCAGTGATTTGGGCCAGGGATTTGGCTACACCTTC
v_call: TRBV24-1
cdr3_length: 14
clone_size: .
d_call: .
j_call: TRBJ1-2

cdr3_aa: CASLSSGSGDEQFF
cdr3_nt: TGTGCCTCCCTCTCTAGCGGGAGCGGCGATGAGCAGTTCTTC
v_call: TRBV30
cdr3_length: 14
clone_size: .
d_call: TRBD2
j_call: TRBJ2-1

cdr3_aa: CAWSTGTGAREQYF
cdr3_nt: TGTGCCTGGAGCACCGGGACAGGGGCGCGCGAGCAGTACTTC
v_call: TRBV30
cdr3_length: 14
clone_size: .
d_call: TRBD1
j_call: TRBJ2-7

cdr3_aa: CASSFVLAGATDTQYF
cdr3_nt: TGTGCCAGCAGCTTTGTTCTGGCGGGAGCGACAGATACGCAGTATTTT
v_call: TRBV11-2
cdr3_length: 16
clone_size: .
d_call: TRBD2
j_call: TRBJ2-3

cdr3_aa: CASSLGQAGGYTF
cdr3_nt: TGTGCCAGCAGCTTGGGGCAGGCCGGTGGCTACACCTTC
v_call: TRBV5-6
cdr3_length: 13
clone_size: .
d_call: .
j_call: TRBJ1-2

cdr3_aa: CASSPISGDLAKNIQYF
cdr3_nt: TGTGCCAGCAGCCCTATTAGCGGAGACTTAGCCAAAAACATTCAGTACTTC
v_call: TRBV7-8
cdr3_length: 17
clone_size: .
d_call: .
j_call: TRBJ2-4

cdr3_aa: CASSLLPGTEAFF
cdr3_nt: TGTGCCAGCAGCTTATTACCGGGTACTGAAGCTTTCTTT
v_call: TRBV7-2
cdr3_length: 13
clone_size: .
d_call: .
j_call: TRBJ1-1

cdr3_aa: CASSVGQITGELFF
cdr3_nt: TGTGCCAGCAGCGTAGGGCAGATCACCGGGGAGCTGTTTTTT
v_call: TRBV9
cdr3_length: 14
clone_size: .
d_call: .
j_call: TRBJ2-2

cdr3_aa: CASSPREQGFGEQYF
cdr3_nt: TGTGCCAGCTCACCACGGGAACAGGGTTTCGGCGAGCAGTACTTC
v_call: TRBV18
cdr3_length: 15
clone_size: .
d_call: .
j_call: TRBJ2-7

cdr3_aa: CASSIQLAGDATDTQYF
cdr3_nt: TGTGCCAGCAGCATCCAACTAGCGGGAGATGCCACAGATACGCAGTATTTT
v_call: TRBV13
cdr3_length: 17
clone_size: .
d_call: TRBD2
j_call: TRBJ2-3

cdr3_aa: CSVPGFGLAGVHTDTQYF
cdr3_nt: TGCAGCGTTCCAGGCTTCGGGCTAGCGGGAGTCCACACAGATACGCAGTATTTT
v_call: TRBV29-1
cdr3_length: 18
clone_size: .
d_call: TRBD2
j_call: TRBJ2-3

cdr3_aa: CASIRASGSWNEQFF
cdr3_nt: TGTGCCAGCATTCGGGCTAGCGGGAGCTGGAATGAGCAGTTCTTC
v_call: TRBV2
cdr3_length: 15
clone_size: .
d_call: TRBD2
j_call: TRBJ2-1

cdr3_aa: CASSLGLADNEQFF
cdr3_nt: TGCGCCAGCAGCTTGGGACTAGCGGACAATGAGCAGTTCTTC
v_call: TRBV5-1
cdr3_length: 14
clone_size: .
d_call: TRBD2
j_call: TRBJ2-1

cdr3_aa: CASSIWSYGYTF
cdr3_nt: TGTGCCAGCAGCATATGGAGCTATGGCTACACCTTC
v_call: TRBV11-2
cdr3_length: 12
clone_size: .
d_call: .
j_call: TRBJ1-2

cdr3_aa: CASSLGGVRDTQYF
cdr3_nt: TGTGCCAGCAGCTTAGGGGGGGTTCGAGATACGCAGTATTTT
v_call: TRBV11-2
cdr3_length: 14
clone_size: .
d_call: .
j_call: TRBJ2-3

cdr3_aa: CSVRRGRDTEAFF
cdr3_nt: TGCAGCGTTCGCAGGGGGCGAGACACTGAAGCTTTCTTT
v_call: TRBV29-1
cdr3_length: 13
clone_size: .
d_call: TRBD1
j_call: TRBJ1-1

cdr3_aa: CATSDPRGSGELFF
cdr3_nt: TGTGCCACCAGTGACCCCAGGGGCTCCGGGGAGCTGTTTTTT
v_call: TRBV24-1
cdr3_length: 14
clone_size: .
d_call: .
j_call: TRBJ2-2

cdr3_aa: CAWSVPRDRGLYSYEQYF
cdr3_nt: TGTGCCTGGAGTGTTCCCCGGGACAGGGGGTTGTACTCCTACGAGCAGTACTTC
v_call: TRBV30
cdr3_length: 18
clone_size: once
d_call: TRBD1
j_call: TRBJ2-7

cdr3_aa: CAWSGGRASQPQHF
cdr3_nt: TGTGCCTGGAGTGGAGGGAGGGCAAGTCAGCCCCAGCATTTT
v_call: TRBV30
cdr3_length: 14
clone_size: once
d_call: .
j_call: TRBJ1-5

cdr3_aa: CASSRPDLNQPQHF
cdr3_nt: TGTGCCAGCAGTAGGCCGGACTTAAATCAGCCCCAGCATTTT
v_call: TRBV28
cdr3_length: 14
clone_size: .
d_call: .
j_call: TRBJ1-5

cdr3_aa: CASSLVGGLSSYEQYF
cdr3_nt: TGTGCCAGCAGCTTAGTTGGCGGACTTAGCTCCTACGAGCAGTACTTC
v_call: TRBV7-2
cdr3_length: 16
clone_size: .
d_call: .
j_call: TRBJ2-7

cdr3_aa: CASSNTSGFTDTQYF
cdr3_nt: TGTGCCAGCAGCAATACTAGCGGCTTCACAGATACGCAGTATTTT
v_call: TRBV21-1
cdr3_length: 15
clone_size: .
d_call: .
j_call: TRBJ2-3